These T cell receptor beta chains were read from a single sample in a study of technical replicates of blood from a handful of donors. The protocol was immunoSEQ multiplex PCR, while the TCRdb copy is restricted to in-frame clones and leaves out a portion. The sample lists about 14,000 clones, roughly three quarters occurring once. Sample: PBMCs. All receptors derive from a human donor in good health. Both conserved end residues are part of each CDR3. Only part of the rows carry a size: once, few, many, or a class if the clone is expanded.

clone_size | v_call | cdr3_length | cdr3_aa
- | TRBV28 | 17 | CASSLPTSGSLMDTQYF
- | TRBV19 | 15 | CASSTETGGTGELFF
- | TRBV4-2 | 18 | CASSQDFGLAGSYNEQFF
- | TRBV2 | 18 | CASSNLFPGQANTGELFF
- | TRBV29-1 | 13 | CSVPGTSGHEQYF
- | TRBV4-1 | 15 | CASSQVWDRDYEQYF
- | TRBV5-1 | 16 | CASSLIPRAGANVLTF
- | TRBV14 | 16 | CASSRLESSSTDTQYF
- | TRBV2 | 20 | CASSERSLDGTGPKNTEAFF
- | TRBV19 | 11 | CASSIGLGYTF
- | TRBV6-1 | 15 | CASSATRGINQPQHF
- | TRBV10-1 | 16 | CASSEVTSRDYNEQFF
- | TRBV5-1 | 15 | CASSWAGAFTGELFF
- | TRBV7-2 | 15 | CASSLGQGAGQPQHF
- | TRBV9 | 15 | CASSVGAGGREKLFF
- | TRBV29-1 | 12 | CSVTLPGYEQYF
once | TRBV5-1 | 15 | CASSEGLAGINEQFF
- | TRBV5-1 | 15 | CASSPGQGEVYGYTF
- | TRBV2 | 14 | CASSGGRGREKLFF
once | TRBV10-3 | 15 | CAIRANRDRLETQYF
- | TRBV5-1 | 13 | CASTPTGGSEQYF
- | TRBV5-1 | 13 | CASSSGTAYEAFF
- | TRBV6-1 | 22 | CASSESELAGGLKGISSYEQYF
- | TRBV11-2 | 19 | CASSLDRGLAGGWDNEQFF
- | TRBV6-1 | 15 | CASSEVASVAYEQYF
- | TRBV11-2 | 17 | CASSLDWGTSGYNEQFF
- | TRBV6-5 | 16 | CASSSDTGLLYNEQFF
- | TRBV7-2 | 14 | CASSLVGADTEAFF
- | TRBV28 | 16 | CASSLYLGAEGNEQFF
- | TRBV6-6 | 13 | CASRLDRGEKLFF
- | TRBV4-1 | 15 | CASSPQDPSTDTQYF
- | TRBV19 | 14 | CASSIRTFSYEQYF
- | TRBV5-1 | 14 | CASSLDGSADTQYF
- | TRBV21-1 | 21 | CASSKPLAGRGGRAGANVLTF
- | TRBV28 | 15 | CASTPGTATNEKLFF
once | TRBV11-2 | 17 | CASSLGSSGRALGELFF
- | TRBV19 | 13 | CASSIDSEETQYF
- | TRBV5-1 | 15 | CASSLGTETNYGYTF
- | TRBV6-5 | 14 | CASSFGQARETQYF
- | TRBV19 | 13 | CASSFSSNQPQHF
once | TRBV7-9 | 15 | CASSSGVIGTGELFF
- | TRBV6-1 | 12 | CASTQGNQPQHF